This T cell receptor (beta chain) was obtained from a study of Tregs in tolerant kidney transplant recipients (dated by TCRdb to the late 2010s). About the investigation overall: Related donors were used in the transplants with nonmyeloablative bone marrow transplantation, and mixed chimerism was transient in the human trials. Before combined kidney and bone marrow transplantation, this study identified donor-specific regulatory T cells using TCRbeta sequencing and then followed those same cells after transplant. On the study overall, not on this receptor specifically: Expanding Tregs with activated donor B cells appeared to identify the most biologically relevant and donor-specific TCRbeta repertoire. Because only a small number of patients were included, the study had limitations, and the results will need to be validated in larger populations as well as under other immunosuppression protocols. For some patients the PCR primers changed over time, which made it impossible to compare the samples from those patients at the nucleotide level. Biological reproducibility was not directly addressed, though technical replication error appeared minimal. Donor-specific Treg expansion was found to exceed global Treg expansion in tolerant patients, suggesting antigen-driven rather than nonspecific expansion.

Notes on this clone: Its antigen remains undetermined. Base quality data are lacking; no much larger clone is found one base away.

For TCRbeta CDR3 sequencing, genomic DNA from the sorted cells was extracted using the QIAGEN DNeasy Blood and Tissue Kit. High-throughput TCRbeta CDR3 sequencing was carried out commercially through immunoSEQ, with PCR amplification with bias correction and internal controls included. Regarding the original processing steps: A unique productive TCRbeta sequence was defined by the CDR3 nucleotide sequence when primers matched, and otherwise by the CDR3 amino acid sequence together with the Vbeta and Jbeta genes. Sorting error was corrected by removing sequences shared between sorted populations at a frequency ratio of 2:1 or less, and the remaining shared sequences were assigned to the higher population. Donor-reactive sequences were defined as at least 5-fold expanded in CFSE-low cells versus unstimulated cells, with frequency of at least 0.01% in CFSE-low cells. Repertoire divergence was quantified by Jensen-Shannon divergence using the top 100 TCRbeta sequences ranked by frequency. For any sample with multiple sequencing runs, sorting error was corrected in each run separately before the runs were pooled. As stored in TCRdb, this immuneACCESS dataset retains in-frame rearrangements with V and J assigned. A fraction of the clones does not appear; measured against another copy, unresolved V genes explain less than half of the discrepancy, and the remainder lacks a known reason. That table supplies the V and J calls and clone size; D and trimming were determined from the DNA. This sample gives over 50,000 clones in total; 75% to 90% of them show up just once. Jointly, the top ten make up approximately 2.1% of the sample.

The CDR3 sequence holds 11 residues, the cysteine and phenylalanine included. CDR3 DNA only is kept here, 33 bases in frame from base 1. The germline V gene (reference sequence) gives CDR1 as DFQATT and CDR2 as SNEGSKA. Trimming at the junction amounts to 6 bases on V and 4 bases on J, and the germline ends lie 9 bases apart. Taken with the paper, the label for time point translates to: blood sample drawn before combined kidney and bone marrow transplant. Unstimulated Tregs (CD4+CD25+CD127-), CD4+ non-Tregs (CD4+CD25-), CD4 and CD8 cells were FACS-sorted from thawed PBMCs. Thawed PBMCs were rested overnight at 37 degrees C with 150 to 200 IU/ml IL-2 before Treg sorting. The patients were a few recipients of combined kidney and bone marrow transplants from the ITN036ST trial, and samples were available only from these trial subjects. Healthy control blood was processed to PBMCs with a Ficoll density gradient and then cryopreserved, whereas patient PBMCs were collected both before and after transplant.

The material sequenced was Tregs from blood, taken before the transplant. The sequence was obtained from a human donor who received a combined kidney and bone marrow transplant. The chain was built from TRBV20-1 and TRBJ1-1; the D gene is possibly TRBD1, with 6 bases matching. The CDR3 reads CSAGGGTEAFF. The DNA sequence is TGCAGTGCCGGAGGGGGCACTGAAGCTTTCTTT.